The T cell receptor (beta chain) described here comes from a study of T cell repertoires in cytomegalovirus infection (dated by TCRdb to about 2019). Turning to the overall study: Peptide stimulations targeted recently identified HLA-C-restricted CMV epitopes, whose presentation resists viral immunomodulation, together with well-studied HLA-B-restricted epitopes. Donor HLA type was relevant to the analysis, as public TCR beta signatures indicated carriage of CMV infection together with the matching HLA type.

This clonotype showed up just a few times. The specificity of this receptor is unknown. Per-nucleotide qualities are absent, and no much larger clonotype sits a single base away. On the study overall, not on this receptor specifically: Carriers of CMV infection plus the relevant HLA type were discriminated by the cumulative frequency of public TCR beta family members in the study cohort and in an independent roughly 370-donor cohort. In the ex vivo response, HLA-C-restricted CMV-specific TCR beta clonotypes were dominant, and in two of eight donors the single most frequent clonotype came from this HLA-C-restricted group.

Spanning cysteine to phenylalanine, the CDR3 consists of 16 amino acids. Only the CDR3 DNA stays, 48 bases, in frame from base 1. V is cut by 1 base and J by 2 bases, and the space between the germline ends is 14 bases. CDR1 and CDR2 (SGHNT, YYREEE) derive from the germline V gene (reference sequence). The treatment or condition label corresponds to: in vitro stimulation with specific CMV peptide epitopes to enrich CMV-specific T cells. Instrument on record: Illumina HiSeq 1500. TCRdb trimmed the raw reads at Q25, called clones with MiXCR and kept productive beta chains. Each entry is one CDR3 protein sequence, shown with its most common DNA and genes. For this sample there are approximately 280,000 distinct CDR3 sequences; roughly a fifth appear just once. The ten largest clones take up roughly a fifth of the sample.

The sequencing used cultured PBMCs, collected from culture after CMV antigen stimulation. This sequence originates from a human donor in good health (CMV status not recorded). Some clones in this sample may be carry-over from other donors' samples. The rearrangement combines TRBV5-4 with TRBJ2-3, with TRBD1 tentatively as D gene (5 bases match). The bases read TGTGCCAGCAGCTTGTATGGGGCCTCGAACACAGATACGCAGTATTTT. It encodes CASSLYGASNTDTQYF. With the rest looked up from the reference TRBV5-4 and TRBJ2-3 genes rather than sequenced, the full variable domain is ETGVTQSPTHLIKTRGQQVTLRCSSQSGHNTVSWYQQALGQGPQFIFQYYREEENGRGNFPPRFSGLQFPNYSSELNVNALELDDSALYLCASSLYGASNTDTQYFGPGTRLTVL.